This T cell receptor (beta chain) was obtained from a study of CD8 T cells in ankylosing spondylitis (TCRdb year 2017). Turning to the overall study: To find TCR variants linked to disease, the study profiled T cell receptor beta repertoires in ankylosing spondylitis patients and healthy donors. The whole study cohort included 85 to 120 healthy donors and 25 ankylosing spondylitis patients. Peripheral blood was sampled, and synovial fluid was also collected from ankylosing spondylitis patients.

CDR1 and CDR2, looked up from the germline V gene, are KGHDR and SFDVKD. Including cysteine and phenylalanine, the CDR3 has 13 amino acids. The only DNA kept is the CDR3, 39 bases in frame from the first base. V is reduced by 7 bases and J by 4 bases, leaving a spacing of 11 bases between them. Broader findings and caveats from the paper: A TCR beta motif of fewer than 10 highly homologous amino acid variants appeared characteristic of blood from ankylosing spondylitis patients. Some motif variants had previously been reported in the synovial fluid and blood of reactive arthritis patients, which suggests shared mechanisms of disease initiation. The disease-linked clones showed a CD8+ phenotype and occurred at relatively low frequencies in peripheral blood. The disease-linked clones were reported as significantly enriched in matched synovial fluid samples from ankylosing spondylitis patients.

Sequencing relied on an Illumina HiSeq 2500. Quantitative 5'-RACE with molecular barcodes was used to prepare TCR beta libraries. Processing in the source paper ran as follows. A new computational method based on a probabilistic model of VDJ rearrangement was used to identify disease-linked TCR variants. TCRdb trimmed the raw reads at Q25, called clones with MiXCR and kept productive beta chains. Each entry is one CDR3 protein sequence, shown with its most common DNA and genes. V and J calls and clone size were set by TCRdb, not the authors. The sample table shows under 550,000 distinct CDR3 sequences, and 26% are seen once. Roughly 1% of the sample is taken by the ten largest. As regards this clonotype: The antigen this receptor binds is unknown. No base quality values were provided; no much bigger clone lies one nucleotide off.

The chain is assembled from TRBV24-1 and TRBJ2-3; TRBD1 is perhaps the D gene, given 6 matching bases. The clonotype comes from a male donor with ankylosing spondylitis. The sample was blood, either unsorted or a sorted T cell fraction (not recorded which). The DNA sequence is as follows: TGTGCCACCAGCGGGGACATGCCAGATACGCAGTATTTT. Its translation is CATSGDMPDTQYF.